These 18 T cell receptor beta chains were all obtained from the same sample, sequenced in a study of shared T cell receptors in the human thymus. Using immunoSEQ multiplex PCR, the repertoire was profiled, and TCRdb retains in-frame clones only, with some absent. The sample has hundreds of thousands of clones, approximately 85% seen once. This sample was also put to use in a study of human thymus T cells.

Input material: thymocytes. All receptors derive from a girl under three years old with a congenital heart defect.

This chain connects TRBV7-8 to TRBJ1-5; D is perhaps TRBD1 (5 bases). Germline loops: CDR1 SGHVS, CDR2 FQNEAQ. The V end was cut by 1 base, the J end by 5 bases, with 9 bases between. The CDR3 is made up of 14 amino acids. CDR3 in amino acids: CASSLVDSYQPQHF. DNA of the CDR3: TGTGCCAGCAGCTTAGTCGACAGTTATCAGCCCCAGCATTTT. Full variable domain (outside the CDR3, taken from reference TRBV7-8 and TRBJ1-5): GAGVSQSPRYKVAKRGQDVALRCDPISGHVSLFWYQQALGQGPEFLTYFQNEAQLDKSGLPSDRFFAERPEGSVSTLKIQRTQQEDSAVYLCASSLVDSYQPQHFGDGTRLSIL.

The chain couples TRBV6-5 to TRBJ2-2; 8 bases are a match to TRBD1. V shed 2 bases, J shed 5 bases, and the junction held 7 bases outside the gene matches. From germline, CDR1 is MNHEY and CDR2 SVGAGI. The CDR3 covers 16 residues. The CDR3 sequence: CASSYVRTGPTGELFF. As DNA, the CDR3 is TGTGCCAGCAGTTACGTTCGGACAGGGCCTACCGGGGAGCTGTTTTTT.

In this sample, this clone turned up once. This chain joins TRBV10-3 and TRBJ2-7; TRBD1 matches 10 bases. Germline trimming cut 6 bases from V and 4 bases from J; bases unmatched to any gene: 9. The germline gives CDR1 ENHRY, CDR2 SYGVKD. The CDR3 is 15 residues long. DNA of the CDR3: TGTGCCATCAGCCCACCGGGACAGGGGACTTACGAGCAGTACTTC. Its protein product is CAISPPGQGTYEQYF.

The rearrangement links TRBV6-6 to TRBJ2-3, with D perhaps matching TRBD1 (6 bases). Germline V CDR1 and CDR2: MNHNY, SVGAGI (reference sequence). The V gene lost 5 bases and the J gene lost 6 bases, with 15 bases spanning the gap. This CDR3 comprises 14 residues. The CDR3 spells CASSLPSRGDTQYF. In DNA, the CDR3 is TGTGCCAGCAGTCTCCCCTCGAGGGGGGATACGCAGTATTTT.

This clone was recorded once. The V and J genes are TRBV10-3 and TRBJ1-2; a weak D match, TRBD1 (5 bases). Looked up from germline, CDR1 is ENHRY and CDR2 is SYGVKD. The CDR3 totals 15 residues. The V gene lost 6 bases and the J gene lost 4 bases, with 18 bases spanning the gap. The CDR3 nucleotides are TGTGCCATCAGGGCAGGGCCGATCGACCCCTATGGCTACACCTTC. It is translated as CAIRAGPIDPYGYTF.

The V gene is TRBV20-1, the J gene TRBJ1-2, with unresolved D. Germline values: CDR1 DFQATT, CDR2 SNEGSKA (reference sequence). This CDR3 is 11 amino acids long. V lost 2 bases to trimming and J lost 6 bases, with 7 bases between them. The CDR3: CSARHTHGYTF. The DNA for the CDR3 is TGCAGTGCTAGACACACCCATGGCTACACCTTC.

The rearrangement uses TRBV25-1 and TRBJ1-2; D remains ambiguous. CDR1 is MGHDK, CDR2 SYGVNS, per germline. The CDR3 consists of 11 residues. Trimming shortened V by 4 bases and J by 4 bases, and 4 bases separated the two germline ends. CDR3 residues: CASSVLYGYTF. Here the CDR3 DNA reads TGTGCCAGCAGTGTACTCTATGGCTACACCTTC.

V usage is TRBV4-1 and J usage is TRBJ2-1; 7 nucleotides line up with TRBD2. From germline, CDR1 is MGHRA and CDR2 YSYEKL. V lost 4 bases and J lost 5; bases outside the gene matches: 20. The CDR3 length is 19 residues. DNA of the CDR3: TGCGCCAGCAGCCCGAGGGCTAGCGGATTCAGGGAATGGGACAATGAGCAGTTCTTC. The encoded protein is CASSPRASGFREWDNEQFF.

The chain carries TRBV4-1 and TRBJ1-1, with D possibly being TRBD1 (5 bases). Per germline, CDR1 MGHRA and CDR2 YSYEKL. Trimming left V 3 bases short and J 3 bases short, with 14 bases between. The CDR3 sequence is 15 residues long. The CDR3 sequence is CASSHAGSPYTEAFF. As DNA, the CDR3 is TGCGCCAGCAGCCATGCAGGGTCCCCCTACACTGAAGCTTTCTTT.

With respect to this clone: This same CDR3 is encoded by further DNA sequences in the sample. V is TRBV28 and J is TRBJ2-5; TRBD2 agrees at 8 bases. Germline V lookup: CDR1 MDHEN, CDR2 SYDVKM. The CDR3 loop spans 15 amino acids. J was trimmed by 6 bases and V by 5 bases; bases with no gene match: 11. Here the CDR3 reads CASSTGGRLTKTQYF. The CDR3 region has the DNA TGTGCCAGCAGTACGGGGGGGCGCTTAACGAAGACCCAGTACTTC.

J is TRBJ1-1 and V is TRBV7-9, with D maybe TRBD1 (5 bases). Per germline, CDR1 SEHNR and CDR2 FQNEAQ (reference sequence). This CDR3 spans 16 amino acids. Trimming shortened V by 4 bases and J by 0 bases, and 15 bases separated the two germline ends. CDR3 nucleotides: TGTGCCAGCAGCTATCTGACAGACAAAATGAACACTGAAGCTTTCTTT. It codes for CASSYLTDKMNTEAFF.

V usage is TRBV28 and J usage is TRBJ1-1, with D perhaps TRBD1 (5 bases). The CDR3 covers 16 residues. Germline V gene sequence: CDR1 MDHEN, CDR2 SYDVKM. Trimming took off 5 bases at V and 1 base at J, with 17 bases between the two ends. CDR3 in DNA: TGTGCCAGCAGTGGCCCCTGGGGACTAGAGAACACTGAAGCTTTCTTT. Protein: CASSGPWGLENTEAFF. The variable domain in full, completed from reference TRBV28 and TRBJ1-1, reads DVKVTQSSRYLVKRTGEKVFLECVQDMDHENMFWYRQDPGLGLRLIYFSYDVKMKEKGDIPEGYSVSREKKERFSLILESASTNQTSMYLCASSGPWGLENTEAFFGQGTRLTVV.

The chain employs TRBV7-3 and TRBJ1-1; TRBD1 matches 7 bases. Trimming cost V 3 bases and J 0 bases; bases outside gene matches: 1. This CDR3 comprises 14 residues. The germline CDR1 and CDR2 sequences are SGHTA and FQGTGA. CDR3: CASSLTGMNTEAFF. The CDR3 DNA follows: TGTGCCAGCAGCTTGACAGGGATGAACACTGAAGCTTTCTTT.

The chain is built from TRBV4-3 and TRBJ1-1; D unclear. Germline CDR1 and CDR2: LGHNA and YSLEER. V lost 0 bases, J lost 1 base, and 21 bases lay in between. This CDR3 contains 19 residues. The CDR3 reads CASSQDRRGLAWWNTEAFF. The CDR3 DNA sequence: TGCGCCAGCAGCCAAGATCGACGGGGTTTAGCTTGGTGGAACACTGAAGCTTTCTTT.

The chain has TRBV7-2 and TRBJ1-2, with D perhaps TRBD1 (6 bases). V was clipped by 7 bases and J by 2 bases, with 23 bases between them. From germline, CDR1 is SGHTA and CDR2 FQGNSA. The CDR3 sequence is 17 residues long. In DNA, the CDR3 is TGTGCCAGCATCAATATTGAGAGGGGGACCATCAACTATGGCTACACCTTC. It encodes CASINIERGTINYGYTF. Supplemented by reference TRBV7-2 and TRBJ1-2, the full variable domain reads GAGVSQSPSNKVTEKGKDVELRCDPISGHTALYWYRQSLGQGLEFLIYFQGNSAPDKSGLPSDRFSAERTGGSVSTLTIQRTQQEDSAVYLCASINIERGTINYGYTFGSGTRLTVV.

In its sample, this clone was seen a few times. J is TRBJ2-6 and V is TRBV4-1, with D possibly being TRBD1 (6 bases). Trimming took off 4 bases at V and 1 base at J, with 17 bases between the two ends. Germline assignment: CDR1 MGHRA and CDR2 YSYEKL. The CDR3 runs 18 residues. DNA of the CDR3: TGCGCCAGCAGCCCCGGACAGACTAATCTGTCTGGGGCCAACGTCCTGACTTTC. Translation: CASSPGQTNLSGANVLTF.

This chain links TRBV28 with TRBJ2-3; 7 nucleotides agree with TRBD2. The V and J ends lost 7 bases and 2 bases, in that order; junction bases with no gene match: 6. Germline values: CDR1 MDHEN, CDR2 SYDVKM. The CDR3 consists of 14 residues. CDR3 DNA: TGTGCCAGCACTAGGGACTACTTCACAGATACGCAGTATTTT. Encoded protein: CASTRDYFTDTQYF.

This clone was detected once. The chain employs TRBV27 and TRBJ2-3; perhaps TRBD1 as D (5 bases). The CDR3 contains 17 residues. Germline V gives CDR1 MNHEY, CDR2 SMNVEV (reference sequence). Trimming stripped 2 bases from V and 0 bases from J, with 15 bases between. The CDR3 sequence is CASSLGRAVTSTDTQYF. The CDR3, as DNA: TGTGCCAGCAGTTTAGGCAGGGCTGTGACTAGCACAGATACGCAGTATTTT.